This entry features one TCR beta chain sequence. What it recognizes is unknown. V was shortened by 3 bases and J by 7 bases, with 10 bases between the two germline ends. The CDR3 is made up of 13 amino acids. Per germline, CDR1 LNHDA and CDR2 SQIVND (reference sequence). This entry comes from a study of T cells in Graves' hyperthyroidism and ophthalmopathy. Whole-study context: Peripheral blood collection took place at initial diagnosis, before any treatment. Study results and caveats: Most clonotypes that expanded in the thyroid above 0.001 also showed up in blood.

Amplification yielded TCR beta CDR3 regions, with RNA transcripts as the source. TCR CDR3 regions were first amplified by RT-PCR with HTBI primers. TCRdb re-called the multiplex PCR reads through MiXCR, storing one row per CDR3 protein. The data contain more than 350,000 distinct CDR3 sequences, more than 12% of them singletons. The sequencing input was blood. The chain uses TRBV19 and TRBJ2-1, with unresolved D. The TCR sequence derives from a woman aged 25-40 years with Graves' ophthalmopathy. The chain's CDR3 is CASSITALNEQFF. As DNA, the CDR3 is TGTGCCAGTAGTATTACGGCGCTAAATGAGCAGTTCTTC.